Shown below are 26 T cell receptor beta chains from a single sample sequenced in a study of beta chain features in type 1 diabetes. Expressed TCRB transcripts were sequenced after all isolated RNA was converted to cDNA. TCRdb's copy holds only in-frame clones and misses some; the assay was immunoSEQ multiplex PCR. The table has under 500,000 clones, over 25% seen once. Sequenced input: naive CD4+ T cells from blood. These receptor sequences come from a man in his late teens or twenties in good health.

The chain carries TRBV30 and TRBJ2-2; tentatively, D is TRBD2 (5 bases). CDR3 length: 13 residues. V was clipped by 4 bases and J by 6 bases, with 12 bases between them. Germline CDR1 GTSNPN, CDR2 SVGIG (reference sequence). This CDR3 is CAWTGGSPGELFF. CDR3 in DNA: TGTGCCTGGACCGGCGGGTCACCCGGGGAGCTGTTTTTT.

V gene TRBV15 combines with J gene TRBJ2-7, with a tentative D call TRBD2 (5 bases). V lost 3 bases, J lost 4 bases, and 16 bases lay in between. Germline assignment: CDR1 LNHNV and CDR2 YYDKDF (reference sequence). The CDR3 length is 15 residues. CDR3 sequence: CATSRAPAGSYEQYF. The DNA of the CDR3 is TGTGCCACCAGCAGGGCCCCGGCGGGCTCTTACGAGCAGTACTTC.

The chain is built from TRBV7-2 and TRBJ1-2, with TRBD1 as a possible D gene (5 bases). Trimming took 3 bases from V and 4 from J, leaving 6 bases between them. The CDR3 sequence is 12 residues long. Germline values: CDR1 SGHTA, CDR2 FQGNSA. CDR3 in amino acids: CASSLTVYGYTF. The CDR3 DNA sequence: TGTGCCAGCAGCTTGACAGTCTATGGCTACACCTTC.

This chain uses TRBV7-3 with TRBJ2-3; 11 nucleotides line up with TRBD2. CDR1 is SGHTA and CDR2 is FQGTGA in the germline V gene. The CDR3 has 16 amino acids. After removal of 4 bases from V and 2 bases from J, the junction contained 5 bases not matched to a gene. The CDR3 region is CASSSGTSGLTDTQYF. The CDR3 region has the DNA TGTGCCAGCAGCTCCGGGACTAGCGGACTCACAGATACGCAGTATTTT.

This chain joins TRBV25-1 and TRBJ2-1; 9 positions agree with TRBD2. The CDR3 spans 16 residues. Germline V gives CDR1 MGHDK, CDR2 SYGVNS. The J segment lost 2 bases and the V segment lost 2 bases, leaving 4 bases of the junction unmatched. CDR3 loop: CASSEVSGRTYNEQFF. In DNA, the CDR3 is TGTGCCAGCAGTGAAGTTAGCGGGAGAACCTACAATGAGCAGTTCTTC.

The rearrangement uses TRBV30 and TRBJ2-1; a weak D match, TRBD2 (5 bases). CDR1 and CDR2 from the germline V gene are GTSNPN and SVGIG (reference sequence). The ends were cut back, 8 bases at V and 0 bases at J, with 11 bases in the middle. The CDR3 has 13 residues. The CDR3 coding sequence is TGTGCCCGGCGGGCTGACTCCTACAATGAGCAGTTCTTC. Translating it yields CARRADSYNEQFF.

This clone was seen a handful of times. The rearrangement uses TRBV28 and TRBJ2-5; tentatively, D is TRBD1 (5 bases). The CDR3 consists of 13 residues. CDR1 MDHEN and CDR2 SYDVKM come from the germline V gene. Trimming left V 10 bases short and J 5 bases short, with 17 bases between. The CDR3 DNA is TGTGCCACCGCCGGCCCGGACAAGGAGACCCAGTACTTC. This sequence encodes CATAGPDKETQYF.

J is TRBJ2-3 and V is TRBV11-2, with unresolved D. The germline CDR1 and CDR2 sequences are SGHAT and FQNNGV. Trimming cost V 2 bases and J 0 bases, with 12 bases left between them. The CDR3 is 16 amino acids. The CDR3 nucleotides read TGTGCCAGCAGCTTACTAGTTCTAACTAGCACAGATACGCAGTATTTT. Protein: CASSLLVLTSTDTQYF.

The chain couples TRBV9 to TRBJ2-3; unclear D gene. CDR1 is SGDLS and CDR2 is YYNGEE in the germline V gene. The germline V and J ends were trimmed by 7 bases and 2 bases, with 14 bases remaining between them. The CDR3 consists of 14 residues. DNA for the CDR3: TGTGCCAGCGCCCCGCTGGGCTTCACAGATACGCAGTATTTT. It codes for CASAPLGFTDTQYF. Complete variable domain (other parts from reference TRBV9 and TRBJ2-3): DSGVTQTPKHLITATGQRVTLRCSPRSGDLSVYWYQQSLDQGLQFLIQYYNGEERAKGNILERFSAQQFPDLHSELNLSSLELGDSALYFCASAPLGFTDTQYFGPGTRLTVL.

This clone has only a few counts. At the DNA level, this CDR3 is encoded by other sequences in the same sample as well. The CDR3 here is CASSLGPEQYF. The CDR3 region has the DNA TGCGCCAGCAGCTTGGGGCCCGAGCAGTACTTC. V is TRBV5-1 and J is TRBJ2-7; D remains ambiguous. V was clipped by 0 bases and J by 6 bases, with 4 bases between them. Per the germline V gene, CDR1 is SGHRS and CDR2 is YFSETQ. The CDR3 length is 11 residues. The variable domain in full, with the rest retrieved from reference TRBV5-1 and TRBJ2-7, is KAGVTQTPRYLIKTRGQQVTLSCSPISGHRSVSWYQQTPGQGLQFLFEYFSETQRNKGNFPGRFSGRQFSNSRSEMNVSTLELGDSALYLCASSLGPEQYFGPGTRLTVT.

In its sample, this clone was seen a few times. A read error may be the cause here, since a much bigger clone is one base away. The chain carries TRBV7-6 and TRBJ2-3, with no clear D. With 2 bases removed from V and 0 bases from J, the gap between germline ends came to 0 bases. Germline assignment: CDR1 SGHVS and CDR2 FNYEAQ. The CDR3 totals 12 residues. The CDR3, as DNA: TGTGCCAGCAGCTTAAGCACAGATACGCAGTATTTT. Protein product: CASSLSTDTQYF.

CDR3 sequence reads: CAWSVRSAGGTQYF. The DNA for the CDR3 is TGTGCCTGGAGTGTAAGGTCAGCGGGAGGGACGCAGTATTTT. The rearrangement joins TRBV30 to TRBJ2-3; 10 positions match TRBD2. This CDR3 has 14 amino acids. With V trimmed by 0 bases and J by 9 bases, 6 bases remained unmatched. Per the germline V gene, CDR1 is GTSNPN and CDR2 is SVGIG (reference sequence).

J is TRBJ2-7 and V is TRBV18, with TRBD1 as a possible D gene (6 bases). There are 15 residues in the CDR3. V lost 6 bases and J lost 9, with 24 bases in between. CDR1 and CDR2 (germline): KGHSH, LQKENI. The CDR3 bases are TGTGCCAGCTCCCCCATCACAGGGCCGACAACGGCGCAGTACTTC. Its translation is CASSPITGPTTAQYF.

This clone came up a few times. The chain joins TRBV28 to TRBJ2-5, with D possibly called TRBD1 or TRBD2 (5 bases each). The CDR3 is 13 residues long. CDR1 and CDR2 (germline): MDHEN, SYDVKM. Trimming removed 5 bases at V and 4 bases at J, with 11 bases between. The CDR3 loop is CASSQWGRETQYF. CDR3 coding DNA: TGTGCCAGCAGTCAATGGGGACGAGAGACCCAGTACTTC.

This clone was seen a few times. V is TRBV30 and J is TRBJ2-3; 13 bases are shared with TRBD2. The germline V gene encodes CDR1 GTSNPN and CDR2 SVGIG (reference sequence). CDR3 length: 15 amino acids. Trimming at V came to 5 bases and at J to 3 bases, leaving 5 bases not matched to a gene. CDR3 amino acids: CAWGAGLAGTDTQYF. The DNA for the CDR3 is TGTGCCTGGGGAGCGGGACTAGCGGGAACAGATACGCAGTATTTT.

Regarding this clone: Other DNA sequences of this sample code for an identical CDR3. This sequence joins TRBV30 and TRBJ2-5, with D unclear. Trimming removed 0 bases from V and 5 bases from J, with 4 bases in between. This CDR3 has 11 residues. Germline values: CDR1 GTSNPN, CDR2 SVGIG (reference sequence). CDR3 nucleotides: TGTGCCTGGAGTGTAAGCGAGACCCAGTACTTC. Protein sequence: CAWSVSETQYF.

V usage is TRBV7-2 and J usage is TRBJ1-2; D is uncertain. Trimming left V 4 bases short and J 5 bases short, with 14 bases between. The CDR3 is 14 amino acids. Germline CDR1 is SGHTA and CDR2 is FQGNSA. CDR3 sequence (DNA): TGTGCCAGCAGCTCCCCGGGGTGGAGTTATGGCTACACCTTC. Amino acid sequence: CASSSPGWSYGYTF.

The chain combines TRBV4-2 with TRBJ1-2; D gene unclear. This CDR3 region has 14 residues. CDR1 is LGHNA, CDR2 YNFKEQ, per germline. V was shortened by 1 base and J by 10 bases, with 16 bases between the two germline ends. DNA of the CDR3: TGTGCCAGCAGCCAAGTTGAGCTAACTATGAACTACACCTTC. Protein product: CASSQVELTMNYTF.

The gene calls are TRBV30 and TRBJ2-2; 12 bases line up with TRBD2. This CDR3 has 15 amino acids. V was clipped by 2 bases and J by 4 bases; unmatched bases: 2. Germline assignment: CDR1 GTSNPN and CDR2 SVGIG (reference sequence). The CDR3 region is CAWSRGLAGTGELFF. In DNA form, the CDR3 reads TGTGCCTGGAGTCGGGGACTAGCGGGCACCGGGGAGCTGTTTTTT.

Only a few counts were recorded for this clone. CDR3 in DNA: TGTGCCAGCAGCCCGGGACTAGCGGGACCACAGCAGTACTTC. It encodes CASSPGLAGPQQYF. This chain connects TRBV7-6 to TRBJ2-7; 13 bases fit TRBD2. The V and J ends lost 5 bases and 8 bases, in that order; junction bases with no gene match: 6. The CDR3 consists of 14 residues. Germline V gives CDR1 SGHVS, CDR2 FNYEAQ.

CDR3 sequence (DNA): TGTGCCAGCAGCGGGGGACTGACAGCTTCCTACAATGAGCAGTTCTTC. Translation gives CASSGGLTASYNEQFF. The rearrangement links TRBV2 to TRBJ2-1; TRBD2 is a possible D gene (6 bases). The CDR3 runs to 16 residues. Trimming cost V 6 bases and J 1 base, with 16 bases left between them. Germline V gene sequence: CDR1 SNHLY, CDR2 FYNNEI.

This sequence joins TRBV30 and TRBJ2-2, with 10 bases matching TRBD1. Germline V gene data show CDR1 as GTSNPN and CDR2 as SVGIG (reference sequence). The CDR3 spans 14 residues. Trimming cost V 5 bases and J 4 bases; bases outside gene matches: 4. CDR3 sequence reads: CAWGQGVTTGELFF. DNA for the CDR3: TGTGCCTGGGGACAGGGGGTGACCACCGGGGAGCTGTTTTTT.

This clone was counted a single time. The chain couples TRBV19 to TRBJ2-6, with D hard to call. This CDR3 has 16 amino acids. V was trimmed by 5 bases and J by 2 bases, leaving 13 bases between them. Germline assignment: CDR1 LNHDA and CDR2 SQIVND (reference sequence). The CDR3: CASSEQAATGANVLTF. The CDR3 coding sequence is TGTGCCAGTAGTGAGCAGGCCGCGACTGGGGCCAACGTCCTGACTTTC.

This clone showed up just a few times. The chain links TRBV30 to TRBJ1-5, with 9 bases identical to TRBD1. CDR1 GTSNPN and CDR2 SVGIG come from the germline V gene (reference sequence). This CDR3 has 14 residues. The V gene end was trimmed by 2 bases and the J gene end by 9 bases; junction bases not matched to a gene: 8. CDR3 DNA sequence: TGTGCCTGGAGTAAGACAGGGGGGTTTCGGCCCCAGCATTTT. This encodes CAWSKTGGFRPQHF.

The chain uses TRBV7-9 and TRBJ1-1; maybe TRBD1 (6 bases). Trimming left V 4 bases short and J 11 bases short, with 26 bases between. This CDR3 spans 16 amino acids. From germline, CDR1 is SEHNR and CDR2 FQNEAQ (reference sequence). CDR3 sequence reads: CASSSLTDSSVARAFF. CDR3 in DNA: TGTGCCAGCAGCTCCCTTACGGACAGCTCGGTGGCGCGCGCTTTCTTT.

The sample holds a few counts of this clone. The chain joins TRBV18 to TRBJ2-7; D possibly matches TRBD1 or TRBD2 (5 bases each). This CDR3 region has 14 residues. The germline V and J ends were trimmed by 2 bases and 5 bases, with 13 bases remaining between them. Germline values: CDR1 KGHSH, CDR2 LQKENI. The CDR3: CASSPGTGPHEQYF. The CDR3 DNA follows: TGTGCCAGCTCACCAGGGACGGGCCCCCACGAGCAGTACTTC.